One and the same sample provided the 29 T cell receptor beta chains below, sequenced in a study of T cell clusters in autoimmune cytopenias. One tube held mixed TRB-A and TRB-B primer pools for touch-down PCR. TCRdb reanalyzed the multiplex PCR reads and collapses them to one entry per CDR3 protein, without DNA. The sample holds more than 4,000 distinct CDR3 sequences. About 37,500 genome equivalents of blood DNA were amplified for TRB. The sample also formed part of further work on T cell repertoires in aging, cancer and after chemotherapy.

Material: peripheral blood. All receptors derive from a human donor in good health.

This chain links TRBV30 with TRBJ2-7; TCRdb calls TRBD2, which cannot be checked without DNA. Germline V gene lookup returns CDR1 GTSNPN and CDR2 SVGIG (reference sequence). This CDR3 is 13 amino acids long. CDR3 loop: CAWTSGVREEQYF.

Frequency places this clonotype as medium-sized. The V and J genes are TRBV5-6 and TRBJ2-1; TCRdb proposes TRBD1, but this gene call is untestable without DNA. Germline V CDR1 and CDR2: SGHDT, YYEEEE. CDR3 length: 14 residues. CDR3: CASSFGTGLPEQFF.

This sequence joins TRBV29-1 and TRBJ2-1; TCRdb's D call of TRBD2 is untestable without DNA. The CDR3 runs to 17 residues. The germline V gene encodes CDR1 SQVTM and CDR2 ANQGSEA. The CDR3: CSVATRDGEGTYNEQFF.

The chain joins TRBV19 to TRBJ2-7; TCRdb's D gene call, TRBD2, goes unchecked for lack of DNA. The CDR3 contains 16 residues. Per the germline V gene, CDR1 is LNHDA and CDR2 is SQIVND (reference sequence). The chain's CDR3 is CASSPTSGRRASEQYF.

The V call is TRBV30, the J call TRBJ1-5. Germline CDR1 GTSNPN, CDR2 SVGIG (reference sequence). The CDR3 runs 13 residues. The CDR3 loop is CAWSLHSNQPQHF.

The chain is built from TRBV6-2 or TRBV6-3 and TRBJ2-7. The germline gives CDR1 MNHEY, CDR2 SVGEGT. The CDR3 length is 12 residues. The CDR3 region is CASSPARLEQYF.

The chain carries TRBV12-3 or TRBV12-4 and TRBJ2-1; absent DNA, TCRdb's TRBD2 call cannot be checked. This CDR3 comprises 15 residues. The CDR3 is CASSLTSGRGNEQFF.

This chain uses TRBV29-1 with TRBJ1-1. The CDR3 is 14 amino acids. CDR1 SQVTM and CDR2 ANQGSEA come from the germline V gene. CDR3 sequence: CSVELRRLDTEAFF.

The V call is TRBV6-2 or TRBV6-3, the J call TRBJ2-2; TCRdb calls TRBD2, which cannot be checked without DNA. The CDR3 extends over 16 amino acids. The germline V gene encodes CDR1 MNHEY and CDR2 SVGEGT. CDR3 sequence reads: CASSLFSGANTGELFF.

The rearrangement joins TRBV18 to TRBJ2-3; the D gene TCRdb calls, TRBD1, cannot be checked with no DNA. CDR1 and CDR2 from the germline V gene are KGHSH and LQKENI. The CDR3 runs to 17 residues. CDR3 loop: CASSPKLPGTSTDTQYF. Drawing the rest from reference TRBV18 and TRBJ2-3, the complete variable domain is NAGVMQNPRHLVRRRGQEARLRCSPMKGHSHVYWYRQLPEEGLKFMVYLQKENIIDESGMPKERFSAEFPKEGPSILRIQQVVRGDSAAYFCASSPKLPGTSTDTQYFGPGTRLTVL.

This clonotype registers medium-sized (0.01 to 0.1%) by frequency. This chain connects TRBV27 to TRBJ2-7. Germline V gene data show CDR1 as MNHEY and CDR2 as SMNVEV (reference sequence). This CDR3 region has 13 residues. CDR3 protein: CASSLSGAYEQYF.

This sequence joins TRBV7-9 and TRBJ2-5. The CDR3 spans 14 residues. Per germline, CDR1 SEHNR and CDR2 FQNEAQ (reference sequence). This CDR3 reads CASSSGRRQETQYF. The full variable domain, with the rest looked up from reference TRBV7-9 and TRBJ2-5, is DTGVSQNPRHKITKRGQNVTFRCDPISEHNRLYWYRQTLGQGPEFLTYFQNEAQLEKSRLLSDRFSAERPKGSFSTLEIQRTEQGDSAMYLCASSSGRRQETQYFGPGTRLLVL.

The V gene is TRBV19, the J gene TRBJ2-5; TCRdb's D gene call, TRBD2, goes unchecked for lack of DNA. CDR3 length equals 16 residues. Germline lookup yields CDR1 LNHDA and CDR2 SQIVND (reference sequence). This chain's CDR3 is CASTALAGRKPETQYF.

The CDR3 loop is CASSLEISSYNEQFF. The V gene is TRBV7-6, the J gene TRBJ2-1. The CDR3 totals 15 residues. CDR1 and CDR2 from the germline V gene are SGHVS and FNYEAQ.

This chain uses TRBV6-6 with TRBJ2-1; there is no DNA to check the TCRdb D call of TRBD2. The CDR3 is 17 residues long. CDR1 is MNHNY, CDR2 SVGAGI, per germline (reference sequence). The CDR3: CASSYAPLAGDYNEQFF.

V and J are TRBV6-6 and TRBJ2-1; without DNA, the TCRdb call of TRBD1 cannot be checked. CDR3 length: 12 amino acids. Germline V lookup: CDR1 MNHNY, CDR2 SVGAGI (reference sequence). CDR3 in amino acids: CAIGQGSYEQFF.

The rearrangement uses TRBV18 and TRBJ2-7; TCRdb's D call, TRBD1, is unchecked because there is no DNA. CDR1 is KGHSH, CDR2 LQKENI, per germline. This CDR3 has 12 amino acids. CDR3 protein: CASSGGTYEQYF.

The genes are TRBV13 and TRBJ2-7; TCRdb returns TRBD2, unconfirmable since there is no DNA. This CDR3 is 16 amino acids long. CDR1 and CDR2 (germline): PRHDT, FYEKMQ (reference sequence). The CDR3 protein is CASSPRITSGTYEQYF.

The chain is built from TRBV24-1 and TRBJ2-2; TCRdb picks TRBD2, but there is no DNA to check that call. Germline CDR1 is KGHDR and CDR2 is SFDVKD. The length of the CDR3 is 19 residues. The CDR3 loop reads CATSDLLYPRAGDAGELFF.

The J gene is TRBJ2-1, the V gene TRBV6-5; the D call from TCRdb, TRBD2, cannot be confirmed without DNA. The CDR3 extends over 16 amino acids. Germline CDR1 reads MNHEY; CDR2 reads SVGAGI. Here the CDR3 reads CASSYRPAGVRNEQFF.

This clonotype is medium-sized by frequency. The chain uses TRBV19 and TRBJ2-3. The CDR3 contains 14 residues. From germline, CDR1 is LNHDA and CDR2 SQIVND (reference sequence). CDR3 residues: CASRPRYSTDTQYF.

In terms of frequency, this clonotype is medium-sized (0.01 to 0.1%). The chain joins TRBV29-1 to TRBJ1-1; the TRBD1 assignment by TCRdb is unverifiable without DNA. This CDR3 spans 15 amino acids. Germline V CDR1 and CDR2: SQVTM, ANQGSEA. The CDR3 reads CSVWWAGGRNTEAFF.

V usage is TRBV5-1 and J usage is TRBJ1-1. CDR1 and CDR2 (germline): SGHRS, YFSETQ. The CDR3 has 14 amino acids. CDR3 region: CASSLGFMYTEAFF. The full variable domain, completed using reference TRBV5-1 and TRBJ1-1, is KAGVTQTPRYLIKTRGQQVTLSCSPISGHRSVSWYQQTPGQGLQFLFEYFSETQRNKGNFPGRFSGRQFSNSRSEMNVSTLELGDSALYLCASSLGFMYTEAFFGQGTRLTVV.

Its frequency marks this clonotype as hyperexpanded. This rearrangement joins TRBV7-6 to TRBJ2-2; TCRdb's assignment of TRBD2 cannot be checked, as there is no DNA. This CDR3 has 16 amino acids. CDR1 and CDR2 (germline): SGHVS, FNYEAQ. The CDR3 here is CASSLGLAGVAGELFF. Variable domain in full (rest from reference TRBV7-6 and TRBJ2-2): GAGVSQSPRYKVTKRGQDVALRCDPISGHVSLYWYRQALGQGPEFLTYFNYEAQQDKSGLPNDRFSAERPEGSISTLTIQRTEQRDSAMYRCASSLGLAGVAGELFFGEGSRLTVL.

CDR3 amino acids: CASRGAGALDNQPQHF. The chain couples TRBV27 to TRBJ1-5; checking the TCRdb D call of TRBD1 is not possible without DNA. Germline V gene data show CDR1 as MNHEY and CDR2 as SMNVEV (reference sequence). The CDR3 covers 16 residues.

The chain has TRBV6-5 and TRBJ2-1; TCRdb's D gene call, TRBD2, goes unchecked for lack of DNA. The CDR3 is made up of 18 amino acids. Germline loops: CDR1 MNHEY, CDR2 SVGAGI. The CDR3 sequence: CASSYWASGTSSYNEQFF.

This rearrangement joins TRBV15 to TRBJ2-7; there is no DNA to check the TCRdb D call of TRBD1. The CDR3 totals 14 residues. The germline CDR1 and CDR2 sequences are LNHNV and YYDKDF (reference sequence). The CDR3 region is CATSRDEGNYEQYF.

The chain uses TRBV19 and TRBJ2-6; as DNA is missing, the TRBD1 call by TCRdb cannot be tested. The length of the CDR3 is 18 residues. Germline V gene data show CDR1 as LNHDA and CDR2 as SQIVND (reference sequence). CDR3: CASSSTGLGKAGANVLTF.

The chain combines TRBV6-2 or TRBV6-3 with TRBJ2-3. Germline assignment: CDR1 MNHEY and CDR2 SVGEGT. There are 14 residues in the CDR3. The chain's CDR3 is CASSRGENTDTQYF.